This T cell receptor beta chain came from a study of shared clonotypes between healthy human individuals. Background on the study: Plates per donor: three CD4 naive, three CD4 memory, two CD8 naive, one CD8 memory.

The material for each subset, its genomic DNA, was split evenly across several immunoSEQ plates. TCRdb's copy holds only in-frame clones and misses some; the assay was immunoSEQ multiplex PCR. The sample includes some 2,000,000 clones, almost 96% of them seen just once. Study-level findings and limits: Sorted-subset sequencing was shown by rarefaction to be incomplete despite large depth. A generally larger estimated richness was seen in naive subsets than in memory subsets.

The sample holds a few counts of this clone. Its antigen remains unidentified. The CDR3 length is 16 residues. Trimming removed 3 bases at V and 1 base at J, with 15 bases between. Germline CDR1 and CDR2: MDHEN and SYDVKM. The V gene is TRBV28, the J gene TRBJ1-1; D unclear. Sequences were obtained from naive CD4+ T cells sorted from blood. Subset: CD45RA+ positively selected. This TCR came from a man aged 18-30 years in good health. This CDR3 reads CASSFTGTKSNTEAFF. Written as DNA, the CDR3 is TGTGCCAGCAGTTTTACGGGAACAAAGTCGAACACTGAAGCTTTCTTT.